This T cell receptor beta chain was profiled in a study of cytomegalovirus exposure and HLA in healthy donors (dated by TCRdb to between 2016 and 2019). Turning to the overall study: An earlier analysis of several hundred of the donors reported roughly 300 Gb of sequence data and 117 million unique TCR beta sequences from around 200 million T cells. HLA typing included class I and class II loci at four-digit resolution. An early release that covered more than 550 HLA-typed donors contained about 300 gigabases of sequencing data and tens of millions of unique TCR sequences. The number of typed donors differed by locus: about 620-640 for A, B, C, DRB1 and DQB1; some 540 for DQA1; around 610 for DPA1; and 400 to 480 for DPB1. An earlier analysis of around 580 of the donors used high-throughput TCR beta sequencing to judge whether each TCR beta V gene segment behaved as functional or pseudogenic. A later genetic analysis used genome-wide SNP genotypes for about 65% of the roughly 700 donors, treating that subset as a discovery cohort. A later analysis re-examined previously published TCR beta repertoires from more than 550 donors and added high-resolution HLA genotyping to investigate patterns of TCR occurrence. To predict cytomegalovirus infection status, the study combined high-throughput TCR immunosequencing, statistical association of individual TCRs with disease status, and machine learning. The study aimed to test whether signatures of past pathogen exposure could be identified by cataloging public T cell receptors. Because of strong linkage in the cohort, four or five DR-DQ haplotypes were treated as single units for association and clustering. The genetic ancestry cluster associated with self-reported Caucasian donors included over 80% of the roughly 360 genotyped donors. Rather than using new phenotypic data, the later analysis identified candidate immune exposures from TCR beta sequences and from how often those sequences occurred across donors. The study used immunosequencing to profile the T cell repertoires of about 670 subjects and linked those repertoires to cytomegalovirus serostatus. All discovery cohort repertoires had been generated using a single sequencing platform. In addition to the first cohort of around 670 subjects, a separate validation cohort of approximately 130 different subjects was used. Donor age, sex, ethnicity and CMV serostatus were collected together with the repertoire data. Across about 380 genotyped donors of the cohort, an average of roughly 230,000 unique TCR beta nucleotide sequences per donor were sequenced, and around 20% of those sequences were non-productive.

On the study overall, not on this receptor specifically: Linkage disequilibrium might explain the correlated functional status among segregating V segments, but an unknown experimental factor could not be ruled out. Roughly 17 rarely observed V segments, including chromosome 9 orphons, were excluded from the earlier analysis of some 590 of the donors because counts were too low. Because some donors lacked HLA typing at each locus, the association tests relied only on the typed subset. A later genetic analysis reported fewer N-insertions in productive TCRs among donors in an Asian-associated ancestry cluster than the roughly 620-donor mean. In both the original and validation cohorts, the classifier was reported to diagnose cytomegalovirus status with high specificity and sensitivity. The presence/absence analyses assumed that sequencing depth was roughly uniform across donors, and that assumption may not be true. In a later analysis, the rate of TCR association differed among HLA loci, with DRB1 alleles having the most associated TCRs and HLA-C alleles having the fewest. Most TCR sequences were observed very rarely across donors, whereas some public TCRs were present in many individuals. A further reported finding was that TCR beta sequences accurately predicted the HLA-A and HLA-B alleles for most subjects in the first cohort. It was suggested by the authors that the approach could potentially be generalized to other disease states and immunological phenotypes. An earlier analysis of approximately 500 of the donors showed that most TCR beta V segments appeared in productive rearrangements either about 90% or about 30% of the time, which broadly matched IMGT annotations. According to a later analysis, most CMV-associated TCR beta chains appeared to be HLA-restricted, and the HLA associations seemed to be driven largely by CMV exposure. A later genetic analysis associated a missense DCLRE1C variant with V-gene and J-gene trimming of TCR beta chains, and an independent cohort replicated the association. The only immune exposure information available for the cohort was CMV serostatus. According to a later analysis, parvovirus B19, influenza, CMV and Epstein-Barr virus appeared linked to several top co-occurrence clusters. A later analysis found that HLA-associated TCR beta chains were more clonally expanded and had lower generation probabilities than equally common non-associated chains. This cohort had only TCR beta chains sequenced, and the lack of alpha or paired-chain data limited which features could be detected. The study gave a list of more than 150 TCR beta chains associated with cytomegalovirus. A later analysis associated about 17,000 TCR beta sequences with specific HLA alleles at a false discovery rate of 0.05. A cluster of highly shared sequence variants was judged likely to be a technical artifact of the sequencing pipeline. Strong co-occurrence of HLA alleles, especially DR and DQ, made assigning TCR associations to individual alleles difficult. Some IMGT-functional V segments, including TRBV6-2 and TRBV6-3, could not be distinguished by the 87-base-pair reads and were therefore excluded. A few of the identified cytomegalovirus-associated TCR beta chains were confirmed in vitro to be specific for cytomegalovirus antigens.

The germline V gene (reference sequence) supplies CDR1 SEHNR and CDR2 FQNEAQ. Spanning cysteine to phenylalanine, the CDR3 consists of 13 amino acids. Here the CDR3 DNA is all that survives: 39 bases in frame from base 1. Between the V and J ends, shortened by 3 bases and 3 bases respectively, the junction contains 8 bases. The cohort was made up of 666 healthy bone marrow donors. All cohort members were sampled while nominally healthy, although unrecorded immune exposures were likely present. The donor tested CMV seropositive and was one of the 289 seropositive cohort members. Every donor gave a peripheral blood sample, and the peripheral blood mononuclear cells from that sample were used for TCR beta sequencing. Genomic DNA extraction from the blood cell samples was performed with the Qiagen DNeasy Blood Extraction Kit. In this sample, this clone turned up a few times. No antigen is known for it. No quality values exist for individual bases; no much larger clone is one base distant.

Libraries came from the immunoSEQ multiplex PCR assay. For the multiplex PCR, a mixture combining 60 forward primers for TCR Vbeta segments and 13 reverse primers for TCR Jbeta segments was used. Amplification of the CDR3 region of rearranged TCR beta genes was performed with a multiplex PCR assay on genomic DNA. The Illumina HiSeq System was used to sequence the amplified TCR beta libraries as 87-base-pair reads. On the authors' methods: Across the 640 or so repertoires, a later analysis counted about 81 million unique TCR beta chains, around 11 million of which were shared by at least two donors. Raw reads were error-corrected and collapsed into unique sequences with a nearest-neighbor algorithm that merged closely related sequences to remove PCR and sequencing errors. CDR3 sequences were aligned to IMGT reference sequences to assign V, D and J gene segments. Each retained sequence needed at least a six-nucleotide match to both a V gene segment and a J gene segment. Rearrangements were called productive when the CDR3 lacked stop codons and stayed in frame with V and J; all others were non-productive. CDR3 was defined according to IMGT convention as the region running from the second conserved V-encoded cysteine to the conserved J-encoded phenylalanine. The earlier analysis of about 610 of the donors excluded any sequence lacking an unambiguous match to a single V gene segment. An earlier analysis of roughly 590 of the donors called V segments functional above 56.7% productive rearrangements and segregating when the between-donor standard deviation exceeded 5%. A statistical classification framework was developed to diagnose cytomegalovirus status using the catalog of TCR beta chain sequences. V and J gene assignment, in a later analysis, came from comparing TCR nucleotide sequences with IMGT/GENE-DB human TR gene sequences. A later analysis assigned CDR3 sequences and most-parsimonious VDJ recombination scenarios with the TCRdist pipeline. A later analysis defined each TCR beta chain by its CDR3 amino acid sequence plus V-gene family, and excluded reads lacking a unique V-gene family. To address suspected cross-contamination and a sequencing artifact, a later analysis removed a few hundred highly shared, low-generation-probability nucleotide sequences. For each public chain, a later analysis derived a clonal expansion index from normalized ranks of inferred template counts within each repertoire. Generation probabilities in a later analysis came from a VDJ recombination model fitted to out-of-frame rearrangements, and those results were checked against IGoR. A later analysis scored TCR-TCR, TCR-HLA and TCR-CMV co-occurrence with hypergeometric tests, applying a repertoire-size bias correction to TCR pairs. False discovery rates were estimated in a later analysis by permuting HLA or CMV assignments 20 times. A later analysis grouped co-occurring TCRs with DBSCAN, adding TCRdist sequence similarity when clustering within HLA-allele-positive subsets. For co-occurrence clustering, repertoires with fewer than 30,000 or more than 120,000 public chains were excluded, along with about five repertoires with anomalous nucleotide sharing. TCRdb's version of the immuneACCESS table is confined to in-frame rearrangements and falls short of the full clone set. An unresolved V gene accounts for under half of the shortfall where checked; the remainder is of unknown origin. V and J calls and clone size are copied from that table; D and trimming were computed from the DNA. The sample profile shows 65,000 to 80,000 clones; around 70% of them were found once. The top ten hold about 9% of the sample.

The sample taken for sequencing was PBMCs. The rearranged chain carries TRBV7-9 and TRBJ2-5; possibly the D gene is TRBD1, per 6 matching bases. The origin of this receptor is a middle-aged man in good health and CMV-seropositive. CDR3 sequence: CASSFYREETQYF. The DNA sequence reads TGTGCCAGCAGCTTTTACAGGGAAGAGACCCAGTACTTC.